Each of the 5 T cell receptor beta chains below was sequenced from the same sample in a study of blood T cell repertoires in COVID-19. The table came from immunoSEQ multiplex PCR; TCRdb's copy has only in-frame clones and leaves some out. The table lists about 140,000 clones, 80% to 90% of them singletons. Sequenced input: peripheral blood. All receptors come from a woman aged 60-75 years with acute or convalescent COVID-19.

The gene calls are TRBV9 and TRBJ2-1; D might be TRBD2 (5 bases). V was clipped by 0 bases and J by 0 bases, with 10 bases between them. The CDR3 contains 16 residues. Per the germline V gene, CDR1 is SGDLS and CDR2 is YYNGEE. CDR3 sequence (DNA): TGTGCCAGCAGCGTAGGAAGTCTAGCCTCCTACAATGAGCAGTTCTTC. It yields the protein CASSVGSLASYNEQFF.

The rearrangement joins TRBV6-5 to TRBJ2-1; D gene unclear. CDR1 and CDR2 from the germline V gene are MNHEY and SVGAGI. CDR3 size: 14 residues. Trimming left V 7 bases short and J 1 base short, with 11 bases between. This CDR3 reads CASTRARSYNEQFF. For the CDR3, the DNA is TGTGCCAGCACCCGTGCCAGGTCCTACAATGAGCAGTTCTTC.

The DNA for the CDR3 is TGCGCCAGCACCCCCAGACAGGGTGGGACTTTCTTT. This encodes CASTPRQGGTFF. The V call is TRBV4-1, the J call TRBJ1-1; 7 bases agree with TRBD1. With V trimmed by 7 bases and J by 12 bases, 11 bases remained unmatched. The CDR3 is made up of 12 amino acids. Germline values: CDR1 MGHRA, CDR2 YSYEKL.

This chain links TRBV30 with TRBJ1-2, with a weak D call TRBD1 (5 bases). The CDR3 runs 15 residues. Trimming removed 2 bases from V and 7 bases from J, with 20 bases in between. The V gene's germline CDR1 is GTSNPN and CDR2 SVGIG (reference sequence). CDR3 loop: CAWSPSRVPRSGYTF. The DNA of the CDR3 is TGTGCCTGGAGTCCCTCCAGGGTGCCCAGGAGTGGCTACACCTTC.

The genes are TRBV7-9 and TRBJ2-5; 12 bases map to TRBD1. This CDR3 comprises 15 residues. V dropped 5 bases and J dropped 5; count of bases not matched to a gene: 6. CDR1 and CDR2 from the germline V gene are SEHNR and FQNEAQ (reference sequence). In DNA, the CDR3 is TGTGCCAGCAGCGCAGGGACAGGGGGCGGGGAGACCCAGTACTTC. Its translation: CASSAGTGGGETQYF.